This entry is about one T cell receptor (beta chain). The antigen it recognizes is unknown. It has no much larger one-base neighbor in the sample; base qualities were not kept. The data were taken from a study of neoadjuvant nivolumab and ipilimumab in lung cancer (dated by TCRdb to the early 2020s). Some background on the complete study: Intravenous nivolumab was dosed at 3 mg/kg on days 1, 15 and 29, and in the combination arm ipilimumab 1 mg/kg was added on day 1 only. Matched pretherapy and resected tumor pairs were analyzed from seven patients, of whom four had been treated with nivolumab and three with nivolumab plus ipilimumab. The study compared TCR repertoires in pretherapy (baseline) peripheral blood with TCR repertoires in tumors resected at surgery following neoadjuvant immune checkpoint blockade. For each study arm, the primary endpoint of the trial was the rate of major pathologic response (MPR) in the intention-to-treat population. In the trial, 44 patients with operable NSCLC were treated, of whom some 23 were randomized to nivolumab monotherapy and about 20 to nivolumab plus ipilimumab.

Beyond this particular receptor, the publication reports: A positive correlation was observed between pretherapy blood TCR richness and richness in tumors resected after neoadjuvant therapy (Spearman R of about 0.8). Compared with tumor-adjacent uninvolved lung, resected tumors had greater TCR richness and clonality, and increases showed up in more of the dual-therapy-treated tumors. TCR sequencing was performed in a small number of samples. No significant correlation was found between TCR clonality and pathologic tumor regression, and only one major-pathologic-response sample was available for the clonality analysis. From pretherapy to surgery, increases in tumor T-cell richness and clonality were observed in three of three dual-therapy tumors but in only two of four nivolumab-treated tumors.

The sample's time point label, decoded: pretherapy, before neoadjuvant immune checkpoint inhibitors. Samples came from the phase 2 randomized NEOSTAR trial, which tested neoadjuvant nivolumab or nivolumab plus ipilimumab followed by surgery in operable NSCLC. Library construction relied on the immunoSEQ multiplex PCR assay. The authors' analysis ran thus. Repertoires were summarized by richness and clonality, and significantly expanded and contracted clones were identified between pre- and post-therapy samples. The source is immuneACCESS, and TCRdb retained only in-frame sequences with V and J called. Part of the clones is not carried over; for the studies checked, unresolved V genes explain less than half of this, and the remainder is unexplained. That table gives V, J and clone size, and the DNA gave D and trimming. This sample is represented by 24,000 or so clones; 80% of them were singletons. In total, the top ten clones hold 5.5% to 6.5% of the sample.

Sequenced here: peripheral blood, sampled before neoadjuvant nivolumab, alone or with ipilimumab. The TCR comes from an adult with non-small cell lung cancer.

The CDR3 has the sequence CASSGQTAGANTGELFF. The nucleotide sequence is TGTGCCAGCAGCGGACAGACTGCGGGGGCCAACACCGGGGAGCTGTTTTTT. This receptor chain uses TRBV9 and TRBJ2-2; TRBD2 might be the D gene, on 7 matching bases. The CDR1 and CDR2 encoded by the germline V gene are SGDLS and YYNGEE. The CDR3, cysteine through phenylalanine, is 17 amino acids long. The DNA shown is the 51-base CDR3, in frame from base 1. The junction shows trimming of 3 bases on V and 2 bases on J, plus 17 bases between the germline ends.